This passage covers 28 T cell receptor beta chains from one sample sequenced in a study of PD-L1 blockade in urothelial cancer. Time point denoted: pretreatment peripheral blood. Clones were sequenced by immunoSEQ multiplex PCR, and TCRdb holds only the in-frame ones, with some missing. The table lists tens of thousands of clones, approximately 87% of them singletons. The specimen was PBMCs, collected around atezolizumab (anti-PD-L1) treatment. These receptors all come from a man between 65 and 79 years old with urothelial cancer.

The chain's CDR3 is CASSLSGQGLGDEQFF. The CDR3 DNA follows: TGTGCCAGCAGTTTATCCGGACAGGGCCTTGGGGATGAGCAGTTCTTC. The chain couples TRBV28 to TRBJ2-1; 8 bases are shared with TRBD1. The CDR3 is made up of 16 amino acids. V gave up 1 base and J gave up 8 bases; unmatched junction bases: 10. Germline CDR1 reads MDHEN; CDR2 reads SYDVKM.

This chain links TRBV4-1 with TRBJ2-7; TRBD1 aligns across 9 bases. Per germline, CDR1 MGHRA and CDR2 YSYEKL. The V segment lost 3 bases and the J segment 4 bases; nucleotides outside the gene matches: 7. The CDR3 runs 15 residues. CDR3 nucleotide sequence: TGCGCCAGCAGCCAGCCGGGACAGGGTGTATACGAGCAGTACTTC. The encoded protein is CASSQPGQGVYEQYF.

The chain couples TRBV28 to TRBJ2-1, with no clear D. Per germline, CDR1 MDHEN and CDR2 SYDVKM. The CDR3 has 14 amino acids. Trimming stripped 1 base from V and 4 bases from J, with 8 bases between. CDR3 in DNA: TGTGCCAGCAGTTTATTAGCCGGATACAATGAGCAGTTCTTC. This translates into CASSLLAGYNEQFF. The full variable domain, its missing parts supplied by reference TRBV28 and TRBJ2-1, is DVKVTQSSRYLVKRTGEKVFLECVQDMDHENMFWYRQDPGLGLRLIYFSYDVKMKEKGDIPEGYSVSREKKERFSLILESASTNQTSMYLCASSLLAGYNEQFFGPGTRLTVL.

This chain links TRBV5-4 with TRBJ1-5; 8 bases line up with TRBD1. The CDR3 consists of 15 residues. Unmatched junction bases numbered 2, after V lost 3 bases and J lost 0 bases. Germline V gene lookup returns CDR1 SGHNT and CDR2 YYREEE (reference sequence). The CDR3 DNA sequence: TGTGCCAGCAGCTCGGGACAGGATAGCAATCAGCCCCAGCATTTT. Its protein is CASSSGQDSNQPQHF.

The chain links TRBV5-1 to TRBJ2-2; 14 nucleotides align to TRBD2. Germline lookup yields CDR1 SGHRS and CDR2 YFSETQ. The CDR3 is 16 residues long. The J segment lost 4 bases and the V segment lost 3 bases, leaving 2 bases of the junction unmatched. CDR3 DNA sequence: TGCGCCAGCAGCTCCGGGACTAGCGGGAGCACCGGGGAGCTGTTTTTT. It translates to CASSSGTSGSTGELFF.

The J gene is TRBJ2-7, the V gene TRBV30; TRBD2 is a possible D gene (6 bases). The CDR3 has 13 residues. Trimming took 5 bases from V and 7 from J, leaving 18 bases between them. The germline gives CDR1 GTSNPN, CDR2 SVGIG (reference sequence). CDR3 residues: CAWRDSPWGEQYF. For the CDR3, the DNA is TGTGCCTGGCGGGACTCCCCATGGGGAGAGCAGTACTTC.

This chain connects TRBV27 to TRBJ2-4, with a weak D call TRBD2 (5 bases). The V end was cut by 6 bases, the J end by 2 bases, with 14 bases between. This CDR3 is built from 15 residues. Per the germline V gene, CDR1 is MNHEY and CDR2 is SMNVEV (reference sequence). The DNA for the CDR3 is TGTGCCAGCAGCCCCCGCTGGGAGACCAAAAACATTCAGTACTTC. Residues: CASSPRWETKNIQYF.

This rearrangement joins TRBV2 to TRBJ2-1, with 10 bases aligning to TRBD2. The CDR3 sequence is 14 residues long. Germline assignment: CDR1 SNHLY and CDR2 FYNNEI. Trimming took 7 bases from V and 4 from J; bases not matched to a gene: 4. The CDR3 here is CASNLAGEYNEQFF. CDR3 DNA: TGTGCCAGCAATCTAGCGGGGGAATACAATGAGCAGTTCTTC.

This rearrangement joins TRBV2 to TRBJ2-1; 7 nucleotides agree with TRBD1. Trimming took 7 bases from V and 9 from J; bases not matched to a gene: 6. The CDR3 consists of 12 residues. Germline CDR1 SNHLY, CDR2 FYNNEI. The CDR3 DNA is TGTGCCAGCACCCCAGGGGGAAGTGAGCAGTTCTTC. Residues: CASTPGGSEQFF.

The rearrangement uses TRBV5-1 and TRBJ2-3; 9 nucleotides line up with TRBD2. This CDR3 region has 14 residues. CDR1 and CDR2 (germline): SGHRS, YFSETQ. The trim removed 5 bases at V and 2 bases at J, leaving 3 bases unmatched. CDR3 sequence (DNA): TGCGCCAGCAGGACTAGCGGTCCCACAGATACGCAGTATTTT. This sequence encodes CASRTSGPTDTQYF.

CDR3 sequence (DNA): TGTGCCAGCAGCTTAGAAAGACAGGGGCAGCCCCAGCATTTT. Its protein product is CASSLERQGQPQHF. This sequence joins TRBV7-8 and TRBJ1-5; the match to TRBD1 covers 8 bases. The germline gives CDR1 SGHVS, CDR2 FQNEAQ. The CDR3 totals 14 residues. V lost 1 base to trimming and J lost 7 bases; unmatched junction nucleotides: 3.

The chain recombines TRBV4-1 with TRBJ1-4; 10 nucleotides agree with TRBD1. There are 16 residues in the CDR3. J lost 6 bases, V lost 1 base, and 5 bases had no gene match. Looked up from germline, CDR1 is MGHRA and CDR2 is YSYEKL. This CDR3 reads CASSQGTGTGDEKLFF. Written as DNA, the CDR3 is TGCGCCAGCAGCCAAGGGACCGGGACAGGGGATGAAAAACTGTTTTTT.

V usage is TRBV18 and J usage is TRBJ2-3, with 8 bases aligning to TRBD2. The J segment lost 2 bases and the V segment lost 6 bases, leaving 10 bases of the junction unmatched. The length of the CDR3 is 16 residues. Germline assignment: CDR1 KGHSH and CDR2 LQKENI. CDR3 sequence reads: CASSLSDSGNTDTQYF. The CDR3 nucleotides are TGTGCCAGCTCCCTCTCGGATAGCGGGAACACAGATACGCAGTATTTT.

V is TRBV5-1 and J is TRBJ2-2, with D possibly matching TRBD1 (6 bases). The CDR3 is 14 amino acids. The germline gives CDR1 SGHRS, CDR2 YFSETQ. V lost 6 bases and J lost 1, with 10 bases in between. CDR3 DNA: TGCGCCAGCACCCAACAGGGGAACACCGGGGAGCTGTTTTTT. It translates to CASTQQGNTGELFF.

The chain has TRBV19 and TRBJ1-5; tentative D call: TRBD1 (5 bases). V was shortened by 6 bases and J by 0 bases, with 15 bases between the two germline ends. The length of the CDR3 is 16 residues. Germline values: CDR1 LNHDA, CDR2 SQIVND (reference sequence). CDR3 bases: TGTGCCAGTAGGGCACAGGAGGACTATAGCAATCAGCCCCAGCATTTT. Amino acid sequence: CASRAQEDYSNQPQHF.

CDR3 DNA sequence: TGTGCCAGCTCCGAGGGCGGATTCTCTGGAAACACCATATATTTT. Translation gives CASSEGGFSGNTIYF. V usage is TRBV18 and J usage is TRBJ1-3; D unclear. V lost 6 bases and J lost 0, with 12 bases in between. Germline CDR1 and CDR2: KGHSH and LQKENI. This CDR3 is 15 amino acids long. The complete variable domain, with remaining parts taken from reference TRBV18 and TRBJ1-3, reads NAGVMQNPRHLVRRRGQEARLRCSPMKGHSHVYWYRQLPEEGLKFMVYLQKENIIDESGMPKERFSAEFPKEGPSILRIQQVVRGDSAAYFCASSEGGFSGNTIYFGEGSWLTVV.

The rearrangement links TRBV18 to TRBJ2-1; 12 positions match TRBD1. Per the germline V gene, CDR1 is KGHSH and CDR2 is LQKENI. The CDR3 loop spans 15 amino acids. J gave up 7 bases and V 2 bases, and 3 bases lay outside the gene matches. The CDR3 loop reads CASSPGTGGENEQFF. The CDR3 region has the DNA TGTGCCAGCTCACCAGGGACAGGGGGCGAAAATGAGCAGTTCTTC.

The CDR3 DNA is TGTGCCATCCTCAGGGTGGGAGATACGCAGTATTTT. Residues: CAILRVGDTQYF. J is TRBJ2-3 and V is TRBV28; a weak D match, TRBD1 (5 bases). Germline-derived CDR1 and CDR2 are MDHEN and SYDVKM. V was shortened by 10 bases and J by 5 bases, with 13 bases between the two germline ends. There are 12 residues in the CDR3.

The chain couples TRBV28 to TRBJ1-5; 9 positions agree with TRBD1. The V gene end was trimmed by 6 bases and the J gene end by 6 bases; junction bases not matched to a gene: 9. Germline lookup yields CDR1 MDHEN and CDR2 SYDVKM. CDR3 length: 15 amino acids. This CDR3 is CASRLVGTGPQPQHF. CDR3 DNA: TGTGCCAGCAGACTAGTAGGGACAGGGCCTCAGCCCCAGCATTTT.

The chain uses TRBV9 and TRBJ2-5; 10 nucleotides match TRBD2. With 0 bases clipped from V and 2 bases from J, the junction kept 1 base outside the gene matches. The germline gives CDR1 SGDLS, CDR2 YYNGEE. CDR3 length: 15 residues. Here the CDR3 DNA reads TGTGCCAGCAGCGTAGCACTAGCGGGGCAAGAGACCCAGTACTTC. Protein: CASSVALAGQETQYF.

V gene TRBV18 combines with J gene TRBJ2-1; tentatively, D is TRBD2 (6 bases). This CDR3 region has 15 residues. The V gene lost 3 bases and the J gene lost 6 bases, with 15 bases spanning the gap. Germline values: CDR1 KGHSH, CDR2 LQKENI. The CDR3 region has the DNA TGTGCCAGCTCACCTACTAGCAGGTCTGGCAATGAGCAGTTCTTC. Residues: CASSPTSRSGNEQFF.

The J gene is TRBJ2-1, the V gene TRBV10-1; TRBD2 matches at 11 bases. The V gene end was trimmed by 3 bases and the J gene end by 10 bases; junction bases not matched to a gene: 8. Germline V lookup: CDR1 WNHNN, CDR2 SYGVQD (reference sequence). CDR3 length equals 15 residues. The CDR3 loop reads CASSEEGLAGSEQFF. DNA of the CDR3: TGCGCCAGCAGTGAAGAAGGACTAGCGGGTTCAGAGCAGTTCTTC.

This clone was observed a few times. Here the CDR3 DNA reads TGTGCCAGCAGCCTAGGGTTAGAGCAGCCCCAGCATTTT. The encoded protein is CASSLGLEQPQHF. J is TRBJ1-5 and V is TRBV7-6; D is unresolved. V lost 5 bases, J lost 7 bases, and 12 bases lay in between. Per germline, CDR1 SGHVS and CDR2 FNYEAQ. The CDR3 has 13 amino acids.

The chain joins TRBV6-6 to TRBJ2-7; 9 positions agree with TRBD1. From germline, CDR1 is MNHNY and CDR2 SVGAGI (reference sequence). After removal of 11 bases from V and 6 bases from J, the junction contained 14 bases not matched to a gene. This CDR3 has 14 amino acids. The CDR3 DNA follows: TGTGCCGCCTACGCAGGGACAGGGATCGGCGAGCAGTACTTC. Its protein product is CAAYAGTGIGEQYF.

This chain joins TRBV6-4 and TRBJ2-1; D is perhaps TRBD2 (6 bases). V gave up 3 bases and J gave up 6 bases, with 15 bases separating them. The CDR3 has 15 amino acids. From germline, CDR1 is MRHNA and CDR2 SNTAGT. CDR3 protein: CASSEELALGNEQFF. The CDR3 DNA reads TGTGCCAGCAGTGAAGAACTAGCCTTAGGCAATGAGCAGTTCTTC.

The genes are TRBV5-1 and TRBJ1-5, with D possibly matching TRBD1 (5 bases). Germline-derived CDR1 and CDR2 are SGHRS and YFSETQ. V was cut by 4 bases and J by 0 bases, with 11 bases left in between. The CDR3 runs 15 residues. The CDR3 DNA is TGCGCCAGCAGCCCGGGGACTGTTAGCAATCAGCCCCAGCATTTT. It codes for CASSPGTVSNQPQHF.

The V and J genes are TRBV28 and TRBJ2-5, with 9 bases that match TRBD1. J lost 5 bases, V lost 5 bases, and 9 bases had no gene match. Germline-derived CDR1 and CDR2 are MDHEN and SYDVKM. The CDR3 consists of 15 residues. CDR3 DNA sequence: TGTGCCAGCAGTGCCCCGACAGGGGGGCGTGAGACCCAGTACTTC. Translated, it gives CASSAPTGGRETQYF.

The J gene is TRBJ2-2, the V gene TRBV4-2, with TRBD1 as a possible D gene (6 bases). Germline V gene sequence: CDR1 LGHNA, CDR2 YNFKEQ. This CDR3 has 19 amino acids. V was trimmed by 0 bases and J by 11 bases, leaving 28 bases between them. The CDR3 DNA sequence: TGTGCCAGCAGCCAAGAAAGAGGTCTGGGGACAACCCTTAGAGGAGAGCTGTTTTTT. This gives the protein CASSQERGLGTTLRGELFF.